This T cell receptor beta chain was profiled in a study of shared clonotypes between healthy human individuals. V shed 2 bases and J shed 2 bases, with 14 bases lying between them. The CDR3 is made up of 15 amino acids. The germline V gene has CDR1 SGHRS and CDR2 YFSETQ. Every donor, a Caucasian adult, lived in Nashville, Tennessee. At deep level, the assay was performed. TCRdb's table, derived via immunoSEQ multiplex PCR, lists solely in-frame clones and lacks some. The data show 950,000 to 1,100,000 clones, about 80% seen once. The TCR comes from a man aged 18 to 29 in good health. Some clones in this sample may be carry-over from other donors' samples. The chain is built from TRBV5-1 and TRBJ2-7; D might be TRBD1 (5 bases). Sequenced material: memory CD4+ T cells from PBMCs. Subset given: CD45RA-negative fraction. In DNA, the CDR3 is TGCGCCAGCAGCTTAGGGCAGACAGCGACCTACGAGCAGTACTTC. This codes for CASSLGQTATYEQYF. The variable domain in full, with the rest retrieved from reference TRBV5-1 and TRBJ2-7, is KAGVTQTPRYLIKTRGQQVTLSCSPISGHRSVSWYQQTPGQGLQFLFEYFSETQRNKGNFPGRFSGRQFSNSRSEMNVSTLELGDSALYLCASSLGQTATYEQYFGPGTRLTVT.